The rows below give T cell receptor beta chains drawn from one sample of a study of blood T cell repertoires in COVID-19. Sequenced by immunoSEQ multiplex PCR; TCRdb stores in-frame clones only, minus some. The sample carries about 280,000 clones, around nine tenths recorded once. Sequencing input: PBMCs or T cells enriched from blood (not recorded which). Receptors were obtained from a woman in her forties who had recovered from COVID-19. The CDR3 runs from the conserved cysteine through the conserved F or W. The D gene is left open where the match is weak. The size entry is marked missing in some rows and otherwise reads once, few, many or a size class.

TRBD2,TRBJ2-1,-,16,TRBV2,TGTGCCAGCAGTGAATACCGGGACTACCTATACAATGAGCAGTTCTTC,CASSEYRDYLYNEQFF
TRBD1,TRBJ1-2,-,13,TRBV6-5,TGTGCCAGCAAATTGACAGGGGATAGTGGCTACACCTTC,CASKLTGDSGYTF
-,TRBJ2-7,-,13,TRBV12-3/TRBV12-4,TGTGCCAGCAGTTTGACTAGACAATACGAGCAGTACTTC,CASSLTRQYEQYF
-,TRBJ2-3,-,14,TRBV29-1,TGCAGCGTAACTGAGCAGGGACACACAGATACGCAGTATTTT,CSVTEQGHTDTQYF
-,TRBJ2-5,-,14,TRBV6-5,TGTGCCAGCAGCTCCCCGGGACTTAAGAAGACCCAGTACTTC,CASSSPGLKKTQYF
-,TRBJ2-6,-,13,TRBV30,TGTGCCTGGACAGGTATTGGGGCCAACGTCCTGACTTTC,CAWTGIGANVLTF
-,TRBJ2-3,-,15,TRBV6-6,TGTGCCAGCAGTTACCGGGAGCGGGTCACAGATACGCAGTATTTT,CASSYRERVTDTQYF
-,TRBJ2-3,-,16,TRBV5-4,TGTGCCAGCAGCCTTGATAACCTAGGGGGCACAGATACGCAGTATTTT,CASSLDNLGGTDTQYF
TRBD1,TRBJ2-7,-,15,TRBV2,TGTGCCAGCAAGGGGGCGGGCCCCTTTCACTACGAGCAGTACTTC,CASKGAGPFHYEQYF
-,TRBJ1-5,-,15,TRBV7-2,TGTGCCAGCAGCTTAAGGGCAGGGGTAAATCAGCCCCAGCATTTT,CASSLRAGVNQPQHF
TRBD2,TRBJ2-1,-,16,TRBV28,TGTGCCAGCAGTTCGCCGGGACTAGCGGGAGTCCATGAGCAGTTCTTC,CASSSPGLAGVHEQFF
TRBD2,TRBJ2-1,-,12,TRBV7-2,TGTGCCAGCAGCTTACGGACTAGCGGGCAGTTCTTC,CASSLRTSGQFF
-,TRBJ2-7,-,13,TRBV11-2,TGTGCCAGCAGCTCCGAACAGGGCTACGAGCAGTACTTC,CASSSEQGYEQYF
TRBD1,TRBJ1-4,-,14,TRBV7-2,TGTGCCAGCAGCTGGACAGGGCCTAATGAAAAACTGTTTTTT,CASSWTGPNEKLFF
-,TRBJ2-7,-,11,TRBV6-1,TGTGCCAGCAGTGAGGTGCGCGAGCAGTACTTC,CASSEVREQYF
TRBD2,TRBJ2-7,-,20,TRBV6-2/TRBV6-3,TGTGCCAGCAGCTCTCGACCGGGACTAGCGGGAGAACCGCGCTCCTACGAGCAGTACTTC,CASSSRPGLAGEPRSYEQYF
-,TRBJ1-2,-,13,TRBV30,TGTGCCTGGAGTGTACACGGGGGGCACGGCTACACCTTC,CAWSVHGGHGYTF
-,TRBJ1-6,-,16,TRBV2,TGTGCCAGCAGTGAAAAATACGGGGTAGTGGGTTCACCCCTCCACTTT,CASSEKYGVVGSPLHF
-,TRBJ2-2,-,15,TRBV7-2,TGTGCCAGCAGCCCCTTAATTGGCAGGGGACGGGAGCTGTTTTTT,CASSPLIGRGRELFF
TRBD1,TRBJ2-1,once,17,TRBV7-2,TGTGCCAGCAGGCCGGGGACAGGGGCCCTTTCCTACAATGAGCAGTTCTTC,CASRPGTGALSYNEQFF
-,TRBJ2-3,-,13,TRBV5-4,TGTGCCAGCAGCACAGCGGGTTTAGATACGCAGTATTTT,CASSTAGLDTQYF
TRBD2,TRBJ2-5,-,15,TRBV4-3,TGCGCCAGCAGCCCAGAAGTAGCGGGAGAAGGGACCCAGTACTTC,CASSPEVAGEGTQYF
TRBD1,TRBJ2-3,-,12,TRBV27,TGTGCCAGCAGCCGCCAGGGGGTTACGCAGTATTTT,CASSRQGVTQYF
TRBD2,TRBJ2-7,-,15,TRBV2,TGTGCCAGCAGTGACAGGACTAGCGGGAGCTACGAGCAGTACTTC,CASSDRTSGSYEQYF
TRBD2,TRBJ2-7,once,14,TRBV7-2,TGTGCCAGCAGCAAGACTAGCGGGAGTTACGAGCAGTACTTC,CASSKTSGSYEQYF